This entry is about one T cell receptor (beta chain). No antigen is known for it. Assay used: immunoSEQ multiplex PCR; TCRdb lists only in-frame clones, some missing. The data show 1.5 million to 2.5 million clones, about 94% seen once. The entry originates in a study of shared clonotypes between healthy human individuals. Whole-study context: There were three CD4 naive, three CD4 memory, two CD8 naive and one CD8 memory plates per donor. Broader study findings: Naive CD4 clonotypes overlapped across several donors at about 5.2%. Clonotype sharing levels among donors were expected to vary with sequencing depth. Naive subsets usually exceeded memory subsets in estimated richness.

V shed 3 bases, J shed 3 bases, and the junction held 5 bases outside the gene matches. The CDR3 is 16 residues long. Germline CDR1 MNHEY, CDR2 SVGAGI. Naive-designated CD8 cells lacked CD45RO, were positively enriched for CCR7, and omitted terminally differentiated effector memory CD45RA+ cells. The source material was naive CD8+ T cells sorted from blood. The V gene is TRBV6-5, the J gene TRBJ1-3, with 10 bases fitting TRBD1. This TCR derives from a man aged 18 to 30 in good health. Here the CDR3 reads CASSYGTGVSGNTIYF. CDR3 nucleotides: TGTGCCAGCAGTTATGGGACAGGGGTTAGTGGAAACACCATATATTTT.